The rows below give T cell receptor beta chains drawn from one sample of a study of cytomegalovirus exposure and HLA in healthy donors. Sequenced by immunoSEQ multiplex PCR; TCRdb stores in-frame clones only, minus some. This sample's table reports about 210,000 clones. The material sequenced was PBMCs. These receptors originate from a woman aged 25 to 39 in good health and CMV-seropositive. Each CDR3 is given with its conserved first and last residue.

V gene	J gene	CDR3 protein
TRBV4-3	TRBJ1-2	CASSQVPRGAANYGYTF
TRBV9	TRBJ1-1	CASSVGAGKLIEAFF
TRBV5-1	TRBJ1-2	CASTISQGPYGYTF
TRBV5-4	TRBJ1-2	CASSLGQLNYGYTF
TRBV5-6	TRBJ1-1	CASSLEGEKNTEAFF
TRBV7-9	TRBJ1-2	CASSSGQGGYTF
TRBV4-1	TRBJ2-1	CASSQDLGGVYNEQFF
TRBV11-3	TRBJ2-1	CASSFSGTAYNEQFF
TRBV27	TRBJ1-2	CASSPRQEISGYTF
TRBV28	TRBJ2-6	CASSPGEAGANVLTF
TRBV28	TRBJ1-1	CASSGPGEGDTEAFF
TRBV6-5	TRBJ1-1	CASTPGGRGNTEAFF
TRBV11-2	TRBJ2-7	CASSTTDRTYEQYF
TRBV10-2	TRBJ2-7	CASSEPGGQGANEQYF
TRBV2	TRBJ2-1	CASSELAGSYNEQFF
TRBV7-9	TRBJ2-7	CASSLTTGEGYEQYF
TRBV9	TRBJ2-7	CASSGSGTGIYEQYF
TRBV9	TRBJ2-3	CASSVVGGLGTQYF
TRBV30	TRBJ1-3	CAWSAGYTIYF
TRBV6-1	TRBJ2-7	CASSDGGTGTYEQYF
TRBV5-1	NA	CASSPGQQTYEQYF
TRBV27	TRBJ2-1	CASSGTGMTYNEQFF
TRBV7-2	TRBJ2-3	CASSLAVSPTDTQYF
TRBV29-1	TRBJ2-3	CSVARGRADTQYF
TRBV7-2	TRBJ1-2	CASSSLDRINYGYTF
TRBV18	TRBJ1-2	CASSTGTGNSNYGYTF
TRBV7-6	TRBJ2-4	CASSPRGGENVAKNIQYF
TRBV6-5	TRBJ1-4	CASSVGGTNEKLFF
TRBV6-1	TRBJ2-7	CASSSGQSGEQYF
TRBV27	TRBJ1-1	CASSLARNTEAFF
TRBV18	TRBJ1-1	CASSPKDRGRSDTEAFF
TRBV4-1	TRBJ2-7	CASSQSRDRERTYEQYF
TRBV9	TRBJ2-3	CASSVAPGTITSLTDTQYF
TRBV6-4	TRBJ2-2	CASRKTEGSGELFF
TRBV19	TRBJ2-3	CASSPSGRFASGPRNTQYF
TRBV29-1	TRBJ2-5	CSVEQGALAETQYF
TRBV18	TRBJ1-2	CASSPRDRTYGYTF